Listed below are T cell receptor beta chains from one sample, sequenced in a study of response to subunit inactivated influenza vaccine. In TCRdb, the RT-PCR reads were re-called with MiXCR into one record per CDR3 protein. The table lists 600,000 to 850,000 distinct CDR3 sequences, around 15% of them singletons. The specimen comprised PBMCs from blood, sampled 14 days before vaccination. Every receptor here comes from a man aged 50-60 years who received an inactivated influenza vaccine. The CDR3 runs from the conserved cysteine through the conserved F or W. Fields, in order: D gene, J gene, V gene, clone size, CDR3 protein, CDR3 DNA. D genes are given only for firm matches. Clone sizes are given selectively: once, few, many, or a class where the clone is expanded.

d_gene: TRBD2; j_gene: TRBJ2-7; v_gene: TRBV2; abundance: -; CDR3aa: CASSVGGYRTYEQYF; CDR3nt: TGTGCCAGCAGTGTCGGGGGGTATAGGACCTACGAGCAGTACTTC
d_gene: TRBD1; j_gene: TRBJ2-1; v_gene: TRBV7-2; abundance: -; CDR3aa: CASSLWTGNDEQFF; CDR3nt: TGTGCCAGCAGCTTATGGACAGGGAACGATGAGCAGTTCTTC
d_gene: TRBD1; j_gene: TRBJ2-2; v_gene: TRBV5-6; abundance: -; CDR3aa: CASREQGARVTGELFF; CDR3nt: TGTGCCAGCAGGGAACAGGGGGCGCGAGTCACCGGGGAGCTGTTTTTT
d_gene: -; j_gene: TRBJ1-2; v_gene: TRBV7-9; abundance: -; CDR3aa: CASSLVAGANYGYTF; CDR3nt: TGTGCCAGCAGCTTAGTGGCAGGCGCAAACTATGGCTACACCTTC
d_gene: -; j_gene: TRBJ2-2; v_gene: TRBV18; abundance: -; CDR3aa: CASSPPLYTNTGELFF; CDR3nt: TGTGCCAGCTCACCACCTCTGTATACGAACACCGGGGAGCTGTTTTTT
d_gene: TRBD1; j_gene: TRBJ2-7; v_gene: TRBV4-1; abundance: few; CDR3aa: CASSQGQTGGDEQYF; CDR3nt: TGCGCCAGCAGCCAAGGACAAACAGGGGGCGACGAGCAGTACTTC
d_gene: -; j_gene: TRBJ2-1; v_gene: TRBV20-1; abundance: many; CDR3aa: CSARGGGEQFF; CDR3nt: TGCAGTGCTAGAGGGGGGGGCGAGCAGTTCTTC
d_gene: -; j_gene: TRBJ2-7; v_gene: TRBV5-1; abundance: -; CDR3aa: CASGKDGQNYEQYF; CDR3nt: TGCGCCAGCGGGAAGGACGGACAGAACTACGAGCAGTACTTC
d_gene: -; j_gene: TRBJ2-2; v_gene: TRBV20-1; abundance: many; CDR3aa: CSARNTGELFF; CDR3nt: TGCAGTGCTCGGAACACCGGGGAGCTGTTTTTT
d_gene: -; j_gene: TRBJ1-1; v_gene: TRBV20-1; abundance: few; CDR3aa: CSAKQGGEAFF; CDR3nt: TGCAGTGCCAAGCAGGGAGGTGAAGCTTTCTTT
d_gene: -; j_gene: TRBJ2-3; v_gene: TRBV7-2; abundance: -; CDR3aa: CASSPGRVTDTQYF; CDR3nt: TGTGCCAGCAGCCCGGGACGAGTGACAGATACGCAGTATTTT
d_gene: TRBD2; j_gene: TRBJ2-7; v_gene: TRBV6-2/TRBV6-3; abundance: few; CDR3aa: CASNSGLAGYEQYF; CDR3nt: TGTGCCAGTAACTCCGGACTAGCGGGGTACGAGCAGTACTTC
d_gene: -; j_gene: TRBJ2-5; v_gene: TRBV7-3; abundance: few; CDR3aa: CASSLTGPPQETQYF; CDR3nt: TGTGCCAGCAGCTTAACGGGGCCCCCCCAAGAGACCCAGTACTTC
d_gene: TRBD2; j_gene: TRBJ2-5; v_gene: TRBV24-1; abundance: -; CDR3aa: CATSDLGLAGAVTQYF; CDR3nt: TGTGCCACCAGTGATTTAGGACTAGCGGGAGCGGTGACCCAGTACTTC
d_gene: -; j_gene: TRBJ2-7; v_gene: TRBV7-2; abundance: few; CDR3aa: CASSLAREDKLHF; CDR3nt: TGTGCCAGCAGCTTAGCTCGTGAAGATAAGTTGCACTTC
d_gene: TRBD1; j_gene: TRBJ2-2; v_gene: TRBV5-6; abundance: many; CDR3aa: CASSEIDRADTGELFF; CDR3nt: TGTGCCAGCAGTGAGATTGACAGGGCGGACACCGGGGAGCTGTTTTTT
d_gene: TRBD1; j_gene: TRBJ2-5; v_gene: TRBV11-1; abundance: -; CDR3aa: CASSSKTGTGLDFRETQYF; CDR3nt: TGTGCCAGCAGCAGTAAGACCGGGACAGGGCTTGATTTTCGGGAGACCCAGTACTTC